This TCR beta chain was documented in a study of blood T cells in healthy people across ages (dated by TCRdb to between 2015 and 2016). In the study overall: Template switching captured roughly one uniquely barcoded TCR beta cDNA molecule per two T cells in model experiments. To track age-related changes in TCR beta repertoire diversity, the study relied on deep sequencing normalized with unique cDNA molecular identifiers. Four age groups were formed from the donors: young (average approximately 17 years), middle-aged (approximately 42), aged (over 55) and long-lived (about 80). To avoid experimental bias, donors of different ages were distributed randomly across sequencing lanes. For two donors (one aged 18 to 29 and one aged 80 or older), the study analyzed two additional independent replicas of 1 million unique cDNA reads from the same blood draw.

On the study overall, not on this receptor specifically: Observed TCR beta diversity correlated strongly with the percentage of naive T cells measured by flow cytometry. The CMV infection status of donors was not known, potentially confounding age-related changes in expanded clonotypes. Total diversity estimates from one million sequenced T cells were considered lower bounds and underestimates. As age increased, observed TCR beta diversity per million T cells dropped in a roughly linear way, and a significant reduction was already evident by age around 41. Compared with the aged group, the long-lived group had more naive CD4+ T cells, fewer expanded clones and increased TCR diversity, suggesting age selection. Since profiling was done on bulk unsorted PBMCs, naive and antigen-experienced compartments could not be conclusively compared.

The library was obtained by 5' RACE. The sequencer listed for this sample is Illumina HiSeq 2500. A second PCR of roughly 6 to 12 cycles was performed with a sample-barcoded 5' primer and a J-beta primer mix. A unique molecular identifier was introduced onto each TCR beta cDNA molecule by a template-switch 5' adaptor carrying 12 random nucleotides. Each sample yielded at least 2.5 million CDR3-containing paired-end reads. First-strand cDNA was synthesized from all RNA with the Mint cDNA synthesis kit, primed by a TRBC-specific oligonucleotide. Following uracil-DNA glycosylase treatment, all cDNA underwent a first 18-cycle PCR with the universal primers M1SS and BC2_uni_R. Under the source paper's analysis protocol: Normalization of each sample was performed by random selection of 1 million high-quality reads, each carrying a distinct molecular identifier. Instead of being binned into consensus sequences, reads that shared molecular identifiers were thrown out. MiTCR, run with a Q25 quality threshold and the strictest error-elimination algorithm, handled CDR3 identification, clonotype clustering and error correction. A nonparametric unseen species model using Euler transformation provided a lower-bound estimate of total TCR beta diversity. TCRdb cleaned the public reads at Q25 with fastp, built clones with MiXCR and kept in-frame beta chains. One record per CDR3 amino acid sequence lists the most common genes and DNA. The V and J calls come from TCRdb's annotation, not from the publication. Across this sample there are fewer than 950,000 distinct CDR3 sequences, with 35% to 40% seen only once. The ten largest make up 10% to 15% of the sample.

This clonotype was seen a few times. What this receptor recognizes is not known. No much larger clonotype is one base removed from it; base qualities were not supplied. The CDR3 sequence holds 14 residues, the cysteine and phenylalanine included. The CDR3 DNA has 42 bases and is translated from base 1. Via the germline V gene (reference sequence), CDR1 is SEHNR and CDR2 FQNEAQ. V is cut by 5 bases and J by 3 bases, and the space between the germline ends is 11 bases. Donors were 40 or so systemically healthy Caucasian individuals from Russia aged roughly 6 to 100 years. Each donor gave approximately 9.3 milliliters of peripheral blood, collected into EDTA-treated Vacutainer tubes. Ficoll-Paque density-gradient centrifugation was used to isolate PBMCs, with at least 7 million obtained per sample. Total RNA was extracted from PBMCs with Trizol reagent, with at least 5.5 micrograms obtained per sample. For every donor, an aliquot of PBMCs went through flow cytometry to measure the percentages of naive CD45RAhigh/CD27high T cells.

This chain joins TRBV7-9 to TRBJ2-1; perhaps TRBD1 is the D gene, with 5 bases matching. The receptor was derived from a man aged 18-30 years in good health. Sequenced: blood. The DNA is TGTGCCAGCAGCGGGCAGGGCTACTACAATGAGCAGTTCTTC. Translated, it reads CASSGQGYYNEQFF.